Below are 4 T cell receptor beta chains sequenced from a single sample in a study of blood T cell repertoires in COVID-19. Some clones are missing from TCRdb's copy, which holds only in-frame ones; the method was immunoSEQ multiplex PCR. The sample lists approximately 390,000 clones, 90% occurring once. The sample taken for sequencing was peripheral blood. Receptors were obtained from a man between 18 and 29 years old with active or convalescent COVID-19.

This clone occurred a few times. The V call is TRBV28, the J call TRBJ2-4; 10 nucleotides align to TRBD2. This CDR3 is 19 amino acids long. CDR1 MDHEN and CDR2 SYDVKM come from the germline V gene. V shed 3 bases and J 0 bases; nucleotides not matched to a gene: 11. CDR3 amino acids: CASSFYSSGGAGAKNIQYF. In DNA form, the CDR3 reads TGTGCCAGCAGTTTTTATTCTAGCGGGGGCGCCGGAGCCAAAAACATTCAGTACTTC.

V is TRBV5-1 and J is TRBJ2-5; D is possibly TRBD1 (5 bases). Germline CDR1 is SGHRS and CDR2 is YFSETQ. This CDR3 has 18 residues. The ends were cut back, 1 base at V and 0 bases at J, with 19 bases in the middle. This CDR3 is CASSLRSRGQGYQETQYF. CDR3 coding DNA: TGCGCCAGCAGCTTGAGGTCCCGCGGACAAGGCTACCAAGAGACCCAGTACTTC.

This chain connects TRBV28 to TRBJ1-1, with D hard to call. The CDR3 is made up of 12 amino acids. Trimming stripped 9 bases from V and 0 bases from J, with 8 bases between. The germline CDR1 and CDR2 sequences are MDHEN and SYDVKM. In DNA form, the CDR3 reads TGTGCCAGTAAGCGCCTGAACACTGAAGCTTTCTTT. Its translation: CASKRLNTEAFF.

DNA for the CDR3: TGTGCCAGTAGTTACAGGCCTAGCAATCAGCCCCAGCATTTT. Translation gives CASSYRPSNQPQHF. The gene calls are TRBV19 and TRBJ1-5; weak D call: TRBD1 (5 bases). This CDR3 contains 14 residues. Germline V gene sequence: CDR1 LNHDA, CDR2 SQIVND (reference sequence). V was cut by 5 bases and J by 0 bases, with 8 bases left in between.